The 2 T cell receptor beta chains reported below all come from one sample, sequenced in a study of blood T cell repertoires in COVID-19. Repertoires were generated with immunoSEQ multiplex PCR, while TCRdb's copy carries only in-frame clones and drops some. Of some 52,000 clones listed, about 90% are singletons. The sequenced material came from peripheral blood. The receptors derive from a human donor with active COVID-19. The donor label of this sample is uncertain.

The genes are TRBV13 and TRBJ2-3, with D maybe TRBD2 (6 bases). Trimming took 10 bases from V and 2 from J, leaving 16 bases between them. This CDR3 contains 14 residues. Per germline, CDR1 PRHDT and CDR2 FYEKMQ (reference sequence). CDR3 loop: CATLGGSYTDTQYF. CDR3 DNA: TGTGCCACCCTTGGGGGGAGCTACACAGATACGCAGTATTTT. The full variable domain, in which reference TRBV13 and TRBJ2-3 provide the parts outside the CDR3, is AAGVIQSPRHLIKEKRETATLKCYPIPRHDTVYWYQQGPGQDPQFLISFYEKMQSDKGSIPDRFSAQQFSDYHSELNMSSLELGDSALYFCATLGGSYTDTQYFGPGTRLTVL.

The J gene is TRBJ2-3, the V gene TRBV2, with D possibly being TRBD1 (5 bases). This CDR3 is built from 15 residues. V was clipped by 5 bases and J by 0 bases, with 12 bases between them. Per the germline V gene, CDR1 is SNHLY and CDR2 is FYNNEI. DNA of the CDR3: TGTGCCAGCAGTCCCCAGGGTTTTAGCACAGATACGCAGTATTTT. Translation: CASSPQGFSTDTQYF.